A single sample is the source of the 22 T cell receptor beta chains below, sequenced in a study of blood T cell repertoires in COVID-19. Here immunoSEQ multiplex PCR was the method, and the copy in TCRdb shows in-frame clones only, minus some. The sample includes about 160,000 clones, more than 70% seen only once; the top ten take around 3%. Sample: peripheral blood. The receptor set was obtained from a man aged 60 to 75 with acute or convalescent COVID-19.

This clone was found once. The V call is TRBV30, the J call TRBJ1-6; unclear D gene. The CDR3 has 12 amino acids. Germline V lookup: CDR1 GTSNPN, CDR2 SVGIG (reference sequence). V was pared by 0 bases and J by 11 bases, with 8 bases between. The CDR3 sequence is CAWSVTIAPLHF. The CDR3 region has the DNA TGTGCCTGGAGTGTAACGATAGCACCCCTCCACTTT.

This chain connects TRBV4-3 to TRBJ1-2, with D hard to call. The CDR3 extends over 15 amino acids. Germline-derived CDR1 and CDR2 are LGHNA and YSLEER. The V end was cut by 0 bases, the J end by 3 bases, with 11 bases between. The CDR3 sequence is CASSQDRADYYGYTF. DNA of the CDR3: TGCGCCAGCAGCCAAGACAGAGCGGACTACTATGGCTACACCTTC.

The CDR3 sequence: CASSVDGTGNEKLFF. CDR3 DNA: TGTGCCAGCAGCGTAGATGGGACAGGGAATGAAAAACTGTTTTTT. The V gene is TRBV9, the J gene TRBJ1-4; 9 bases match TRBD1. Trimming removed 0 bases from V and 5 bases from J; junction bases left unmatched: 2. CDR1 is SGDLS and CDR2 is YYNGEE in the germline V gene. The CDR3 has 15 amino acids. The entire variable domain, with the rest obtained from reference TRBV9 and TRBJ1-4, is as follows: DSGVTQTPKHLITATGQRVTLRCSPRSGDLSVYWYQQSLDQGLQFLIQYYNGEERAKGNILERFSAQQFPDLHSELNLSSLELGDSALYFCASSVDGTGNEKLFFGSGTQLSVL.

V and J are TRBV7-9 and TRBJ1-4; unclear D gene. The CDR3 contains 13 residues. The V gene's germline CDR1 is SEHNR and CDR2 FQNEAQ (reference sequence). V was shortened by 2 bases and J by 8 bases, with 9 bases between the two germline ends. The CDR3, as DNA: TGTGCCAGCAGCTTATCGGGGTCAGAAAAACTGTTTTTT. This encodes CASSLSGSEKLFF.

The chain combines TRBV5-1 with TRBJ1-6, with D perhaps matching TRBD1 (6 bases). The length of the CDR3 is 15 residues. Germline CDR1 SGHRS, CDR2 YFSETQ. Trimming stripped 0 bases from V and 10 bases from J, with 14 bases between. Here the CDR3 reads CASSLGGRGESPLHF. CDR3 nucleotide sequence: TGCGCCAGCAGCTTGGGCGGCAGGGGAGAGTCACCCCTCCACTTT. Full variable domain (remainder filled in from reference TRBV5-1 and TRBJ1-6): KAGVTQTPRYLIKTRGQQVTLSCSPISGHRSVSWYQQTPGQGLQFLFEYFSETQRNKGNFPGRFSGRQFSNSRSEMNVSTLELGDSALYLCASSLGGRGESPLHFGNGTRLTVT.

The chain employs TRBV12-3 or TRBV12-4 and TRBJ2-1, with 8 bases matching TRBD2. The CDR3 has 13 amino acids. V gave up 2 bases and J gave up 12 bases; unmatched junction bases: 6. CDR3 sequence (DNA): TGTGCCAGCAGTTTATTGGGCGGGGGGAGGCAGTTCTTC. It codes for CASSLLGGGRQFF.

This clone was seen at least ten times. The rearrangement uses TRBV2 and TRBJ2-2; D may be TRBD1 (5 bases). This CDR3 has 13 amino acids. V was clipped by 10 bases and J by 1 base, with 10 bases between them. From germline, CDR1 is SNHLY and CDR2 FYNNEI. CDR3 bases: TGTGCCACACAGGTGCTGAACACCGGGGAGCTGTTTTTT. Translation gives CATQVLNTGELFF.

V and J are TRBV19 and TRBJ2-1, with 9 bases lining up with TRBD1. This CDR3 has 15 amino acids. V trimming: 5 bases; J trimming: 10 bases; junction bases outside the gene matches: 12. The germline CDR1 and CDR2 sequences are LNHDA and SQIVND (reference sequence). DNA for the CDR3: TGTGCCAGTAGTCCCCGGACAGGGGCCTTTGGGGAGCAGTTCTTC. This gives the protein CASSPRTGAFGEQFF.

The chain joins TRBV5-1 to TRBJ1-2; TRBD1 matches 10 bases. This CDR3 comprises 16 residues. Per germline, CDR1 SGHRS and CDR2 YFSETQ. With V trimmed by 0 bases and J by 10 bases, 12 bases remained unmatched. Here the CDR3 reads CASSLGGTGAPRDYTF. The CDR3 nucleotides are TGCGCCAGCAGCTTGGGCGGGACAGGGGCCCCTCGTGACTACACCTTC.

This clone was counted once. The rearrangement links TRBV6-5 to TRBJ1-1, with a possible D match to TRBD1 (6 bases). Germline V gives CDR1 MNHEY, CDR2 SVGAGI. The CDR3 runs to 14 residues. Trimming left V 0 bases short and J 1 base short, with 6 bases between. The CDR3 nucleotides read TGTGCCAGCAGTTACTCGGGGGCGAACACTGAAGCTTTCTTT. It translates to CASSYSGANTEAFF.

Regarding this clone: A read error may account for a junction end that differs from germline. The chain uses TRBV7-7 and TRBJ2-3; 8 nucleotides match TRBD2. From germline, CDR1 is SSHAT and CDR2 FNYEAQ (reference sequence). The CDR3 is 15 residues long. DNA of the CDR3: TGTGCTAGCAGCTTAGGTGGGACTAGATTAGATACGCAGTATTTT. As protein: CASSLGGTRLDTQYF.

This chain connects TRBV27 to TRBJ2-3; D may be TRBD2 (6 bases). This CDR3 contains 16 residues. Germline CDR1 is MNHEY and CDR2 is SMNVEV (reference sequence). V lost 7 bases to trimming and J lost 0 bases, with 17 bases between them. CDR3 in DNA: TGTGCCAGCAAACCCTCCACGGGGAGGAGCACAGATACGCAGTATTTT. Translating it yields CASKPSTGRSTDTQYF.

The rearrangement uses TRBV30 and TRBJ1-3; D unresolved. Trimming pared 8 bases from V and 4 bases from J, leaving 15 bases between. CDR1 is GTSNPN and CDR2 is SVGIG in the germline V gene (reference sequence). The CDR3 runs 13 residues. DNA for the CDR3: TGTGCCGGTTCAAGTGGAGAAGGAAACACCATATATTTT. Translation: CAGSSGEGNTIYF.

This chain joins TRBV6-5 and TRBJ1-2; 7 bases are a match to TRBD1. CDR3 length: 14 residues. Trimming took 6 bases from V and 4 from J; bases not matched to a gene: 8. Germline loops: CDR1 MNHEY, CDR2 SVGAGI. This CDR3 reads CASRKTGSSYGYTF. In nucleotides, the CDR3 is TGTGCCAGCAGAAAGACAGGGTCTAGCTATGGCTACACCTTC.

This rearrangement joins TRBV4-3 to TRBJ2-2; D may be TRBD2 (5 bases). This CDR3 is built from 13 residues. Germline V gives CDR1 LGHNA, CDR2 YSLEER. V lost 2 bases, J lost 7 bases, and 8 bases lay in between. The CDR3 DNA reads as TGCGCCAGCAGCCAACCGGGAATCGGGGAGCTGTTTTTT. It is translated as CASSQPGIGELFF.

This clone appeared once. V gene TRBV18 combines with J gene TRBJ2-7, with D tentatively TRBD1 (5 bases). Germline-derived CDR1 and CDR2 are KGHSH and LQKENI. The CDR3 is 17 residues long. V shed 6 bases and J shed 3 bases, with 24 bases lying between them. CDR3 region: CASSQRRTGWRGYEQYF. The DNA for the CDR3 is TGTGCCAGCTCCCAGCGTAGAACAGGTTGGCGAGGCTACGAGCAGTACTTC.

The CDR3: CAWSVVLNYGYTF. CDR3 DNA: TGTGCCTGGAGTGTAGTACTCAACTATGGCTACACCTTC. This chain uses TRBV30 with TRBJ1-2; D call uncertain. The CDR3 contains 13 residues. V gave up 0 bases and J gave up 2 bases, with 7 bases separating them. From germline, CDR1 is GTSNPN and CDR2 SVGIG (reference sequence).

The V call is TRBV14, the J call TRBJ1-2, with D uncertain. Between the trimmed V and J ends, which lost 1 base and 6 bases, there was a span of 9 bases. The CDR3 is 13 residues long. Germline CDR1 is SGHDN and CDR2 is FVKESK. CDR3 sequence (DNA): TGTGCCAGCAGCCAAGCAGGCCGAAATGGCTACACCTTC. As protein: CASSQAGRNGYTF.

This chain uses TRBV30 with TRBJ1-6; TRBD1 agrees at 9 bases. With V trimmed by 0 bases and J by 7 bases, 4 bases remained unmatched. The CDR3 is 15 residues long. Germline CDR1 reads GTSNPN; CDR2 reads SVGIG (reference sequence). CDR3 region: CAWSVGTGLNSPLHF. The DNA for the CDR3 is TGTGCCTGGAGTGTCGGGACAGGGTTGAATTCACCCCTCCACTTT. Complete variable domain (other parts from reference TRBV30 and TRBJ1-6): SQTIHQWPATLVQPVGSPLSLECTVEGTSNPNLYWYRQAAGRGLQLLFYSVGIGQISSEVPQNLSASRPQDRQFILSSKKLLLSDSGFYLCAWSVGTGLNSPLHFGNGTRLTVT.

The V and J genes are TRBV21-1 and TRBJ1-6. TRBV21-1 is assigned pseudogene status. The CDR3 is 16 amino acids. The DNA of the CDR3 is TGTGCCAGCGGGGGGATGGTTTTCTCCTATAATTCACCCCTCCACTTT. It translates to CASGGMVFSYNSPLHF.

V and J are TRBV3-1 (or the pseudogene TRBV3-2) and TRBJ1-3; possible D gene TRBD1, 6 bases. From germline, CDR1 is LGHDT and CDR2 YNNKEL (reference sequence). The CDR3 has 14 residues. V was shortened by 3 bases and J by 5 bases, with 11 bases between the two germline ends. The CDR3 DNA reads TGTGCCAGCAGCCAGAGACAGGATCGAAACACCATATATTTT. Amino acids: CASSQRQDRNTIYF.

The chain employs TRBV5-4 and TRBJ1-2, with 7 bases aligning to TRBD1. Trimming took 5 bases from V and 3 from J; bases not matched to a gene: 7. This CDR3 region has 14 residues. Looked up from germline, CDR1 is SGHNT and CDR2 is YYREEE (reference sequence). CDR3 in amino acids: CASSRDSQHYGYTF. The CDR3, as DNA: TGTGCCAGCAGTAGGGACAGCCAACACTATGGCTACACCTTC. The variable domain in full, with the rest retrieved from reference TRBV5-4 and TRBJ1-2, is ETGVTQSPTHLIKTRGQQVTLRCSSQSGHNTVSWYQQALGQGPQFIFQYYREEENGRGNFPPRFSGLQFPNYSSELNVNALELDDSALYLCASSRDSQHYGYTFGSGTRLTVV.